What follows describes a single T cell receptor beta chain. This clone has only a few counts. The antigen it binds to is not known. No much larger clone exists at a distance of one base, and base qualities are not known. The sample comes from a study of T cell changes during pregnancy in multiple sclerosis (dated by TCRdb to between 2019 and 2020). For the wider study: In women with multiple sclerosis, the researchers looked at how the T cell repertoire shifted as pregnancy progressed.

Preparation of the library involved the immunoSEQ multiplex PCR assay. Not all clones reach the TCRdb copy of this immuneACCESS table, which keeps in-frame sequences only. Checked studies attribute under half of the gap to unresolved V genes and leave the rest unexplained. Present in this sample are 40,000 to 55,000 clones, 89% of which were seen just once. More than 0.9% of the sample is taken by the ten largest. The germline V gene encodes CDR1 SGHRS and CDR2 YFSETQ. Trimming removed 3 bases from V and 8 bases from J; the gene matches leave 4 bases unexplained. Including the terminal cysteine and phenylalanine, the CDR3 comprises 13 residues. Only the CDR3 portion is preserved as DNA: 39 bases, with reading frame beginning at the first base.

The sample here was CD4+ T cells from peripheral blood mononuclear cells, taken after pregnancy. This TCR was recovered from a female donor with multiple sclerosis, enrolled in a pregnancy study. The chain is assembled from TRBV5-1 and TRBJ1-1; 10 nucleotides in the junction match TRBD1. The CDR3 has the sequence CASSSRDRGEAFF. DNA sequence: TGCGCCAGCAGCTCCCGGGACAGGGGCGAAGCTTTCTTT.